This T cell receptor beta chain was documented in a study of T cell responses to AZD1222 COVID-19 vaccine. The study, taken as a whole, reports: Spike-specific TCR repertoires showed rising breadth and depth after two AZD1222 doses. A mostly white British donor set with more females was recruited, and clonal diversity was possibly underestimated.

Profiling relied on immunoSEQ multiplex PCR, and the TCRdb table lists in-frame clones only, not all of them. The table includes 130,000 to 150,000 clones, about 92% detected once. Trimming removed 2 bases from V and 0 bases from J, with 11 bases in between. From germline, CDR1 is SGHAT and CDR2 FQDESV (reference sequence). The CDR3 is 16 residues long. This clone was recorded once. Its antigen remains unidentified. This TCR was recovered from an adult in good health. V is TRBV11-1 and J is TRBJ1-5; D uncertain. Source: peripheral blood, taken on day 0 of AZD1222 vaccination. CDR3: CASSLKWQISNQPQHF. DNA of the CDR3: TGTGCCAGCAGCTTAAAGTGGCAGATTAGCAATCAGCCCCAGCATTTT.